Each of the 32 T cell receptor beta chains below was sequenced from the same sample in a study of blood T cell repertoires in COVID-19. Here immunoSEQ multiplex PCR was the method, and the copy in TCRdb shows in-frame clones only, minus some. The data show hundreds of thousands of clones, 89% seen once. Source material: peripheral blood. The origin of the receptors is a man between 40 and 49 years old with acute or convalescent COVID-19.

The rearrangement uses TRBV6-5 and TRBJ1-3, with D possibly TRBD1 on 5 matching bases. Trimming removed 3 bases at V and 3 bases at J, with 12 bases between. The CDR3 contains 15 residues. The germline V gene encodes CDR1 MNHEY and CDR2 SVGAGI. CDR3 nucleotides: TGTGCCAGCAGTTATTCCCGACAGCTTGGAAACACCATATATTTT. Translating gives CASSYSRQLGNTIYF.

The rearrangement uses TRBV11-3 and TRBJ1-1, with 9 bases that match TRBD1. J lost 4 bases, V lost 5 bases, and 2 bases had no gene match. This CDR3 has 13 amino acids. The germline V gene encodes CDR1 SGHNT and CDR2 YENEEA. CDR3 DNA sequence: TGTGCCAGCAGCGCGGGACAGGGCACTGAAGCTTTCTTT. As protein: CASSAGQGTEAFF. The variable domain in full, with the rest retrieved from reference TRBV11-3 and TRBJ1-1, is EAGVVQSPRYKIIEKKQPVAFWCNPISGHNTLYWYLQNLGQGPELLIRYENEEAVDDSQLPKDRFSAERLKGVDSTLKIQPAELGDSAVYLCASSAGQGTEAFFGQGTRLTVV.

This sequence joins TRBV28 and TRBJ1-1, with TRBD1 matching over 9 bases. This CDR3 has 15 amino acids. V lost 6 bases, J lost 1 base, and 6 bases stayed unmatched. CDR1 MDHEN and CDR2 SYDVKM come from the germline V gene. Here the CDR3 reads CASRKQGAGNTEAFF. CDR3 nucleotide sequence: TGTGCCAGCAGAAAACAGGGGGCGGGGAACACTGAAGCTTTCTTT.

The chain uses TRBV11-3 and TRBJ1-1, with 9 bases that match TRBD1. J was trimmed by 0 bases and V by 0 bases; bases with no gene match: 8. Germline V gene data show CDR1 as SGHNT and CDR2 as YENEEA. The length of the CDR3 is 18 residues. The CDR3, as DNA: TGTGCCAGCAGCTTAGATCGGGACAGGGAATGGGTGAACACTGAAGCTTTCTTT. It is translated as CASSLDRDREWVNTEAFF.

The J gene is TRBJ2-1, the V gene TRBV3-1 (or the pseudogene TRBV3-2), with TRBD2 matching 15 bases. Germline V gene lookup returns CDR1 LGHDT and CDR2 YNNKEL (reference sequence). This CDR3 is built from 14 residues. After removal of 3 bases from V and 16 bases from J, the junction contained 7 bases not matched to a gene. The CDR3 DNA is TGTGCCAGCAGCCACTCCGGACTAGCGGGGGGGCTATTCTTC. Protein product: CASSHSGLAGGLFF.

The rearrangement links TRBV28 to TRBJ1-2, with a possible D match to TRBD1 (5 bases). Germline values: CDR1 MDHEN, CDR2 SYDVKM. The germline V and J ends were trimmed by 7 bases and 4 bases, with 13 bases remaining between them. The CDR3 consists of 13 residues. CDR3 protein: CASNRGGIYGYTF. For the CDR3, the DNA is TGTGCCAGCAATCGGGGGGGGATCTATGGCTACACCTTC.

This clone was counted between two and nine times. The chain combines TRBV6-1 with TRBJ2-1; TRBD2 matches 8 bases. Germline lookup yields CDR1 MNHNS and CDR2 SASEGT. The V gene end was trimmed by 4 bases and the J gene end by 3 bases; junction bases not matched to a gene: 17. The length of the CDR3 is 19 residues. CDR3 in DNA: TGTGCCAGCAGTGTTCCAGAACGAGCTACTACTAGCGGCTACAATGAGCAGTTCTTC. This gives the protein CASSVPERATTSGYNEQFF.

The CDR3 here is CASSEYTRQGAFYGYTF. CDR3 sequence (DNA): TGTGCCAGCAGTGAATATACGAGACAGGGGGCATTCTATGGCTACACCTTC. The rearrangement uses TRBV25-1 and TRBJ1-2; 10 positions match TRBD1. This CDR3 is 17 amino acids long. The J segment lost 4 bases and the V segment lost 0 bases, leaving 8 bases of the junction unmatched. The germline V gene has CDR1 MGHDK and CDR2 SYGVNS.

J is TRBJ1-5 and V is TRBV18; 7 bases are shared with TRBD1. CDR3 length: 16 amino acids. The junction had 3 bases not matched to a gene; V was cut back by 1 base and J by 0 bases. Looked up from germline, CDR1 is KGHSH and CDR2 is LQKENI. CDR3 sequence: CASSPLGQVSNQPQHF. CDR3 nucleotides: TGTGCCAGCTCACCACTAGGACAGGTTAGCAATCAGCCCCAGCATTTT. The variable domain in full, completed from reference TRBV18 and TRBJ1-5, reads NAGVMQNPRHLVRRRGQEARLRCSPMKGHSHVYWYRQLPEEGLKFMVYLQKENIIDESGMPKERFSAEFPKEGPSILRIQQVVRGDSAAYFCASSPLGQVSNQPQHFGDGTRLSIL.

V gene TRBV7-6 combines with J gene TRBJ2-2; D may be TRBD2 (6 bases). This CDR3 has 15 amino acids. Germline CDR1 and CDR2: SGHVS and FNYEAQ. With 5 bases removed from V and 0 bases from J, the gap between germline ends came to 10 bases. The CDR3 nucleotides read TGTGCCAGCAGCGGTCAGCGGGCGAACACCGGGGAGCTGTTTTTT. Translating it yields CASSGQRANTGELFF.

V is TRBV7-9 and J is TRBJ2-1; no clear D gene. This CDR3 has 15 amino acids. Per the germline V gene, CDR1 is SEHNR and CDR2 is FQNEAQ (reference sequence). Trimming shortened V by 3 bases and J by 0 bases, and 9 bases separated the two germline ends. The CDR3 DNA sequence: TGTGCCAGCAGCTTGTTTAGCAACTCCTACAATGAGCAGTTCTTC. Translating it yields CASSLFSNSYNEQFF.

The chain couples TRBV4-1 to TRBJ2-1; 7 bases line up with TRBD2. The CDR3 has 18 residues. V trimming: 0 bases; J trimming: 0 bases; junction bases outside the gene matches: 8. Germline V gene lookup returns CDR1 MGHRA and CDR2 YSYEKL. CDR3 in DNA: TGCGCCAGCAGCCAAGATGTCAACCGGGGGGTCTCCTACAATGAGCAGTTCTTC. Translated, it gives CASSQDVNRGVSYNEQFF.

For this clone: Other DNA sequences in the same sample also yield this CDR3. The rearrangement uses TRBV9 and TRBJ2-7, with 7 bases matching TRBD2. CDR3 length: 13 amino acids. The ends lost 3 bases at V and 0 bases at J; junction bases unmatched: 0. Germline V gene lookup returns CDR1 SGDLS and CDR2 YYNGEE. The CDR3 protein is CASSAGGSYEQYF. The CDR3 bases are TGTGCCAGCAGCGCGGGGGGCTCCTACGAGCAGTACTTC.

The chain employs TRBV12-3 or TRBV12-4 and TRBJ1-1; D ambiguous. The CDR3 has 13 amino acids. With 3 bases removed from V and 9 bases from J, the gap between germline ends came to 14 bases. CDR3 nucleotide sequence: TGTGCCAGCAGTTTTAAGCATGAGCTCAAAGCTTTCTTT. Encoded protein: CASSFKHELKAFF.

The chain uses TRBV6-1 and TRBJ1-2; 10 bases map to TRBD1. The junction had 11 bases not matched to a gene; V was cut back by 1 base and J by 6 bases. The germline gives CDR1 MNHNS, CDR2 SASEGT. This CDR3 contains 17 residues. The CDR3 coding sequence is TGTGCCAGCAGTGAAGTCCGTCGCCCGGGACAGGGGAATGGCTACACCTTC. Translated, it gives CASSEVRRPGQGNGYTF.

V is TRBV7-8 and J is TRBJ2-2, with 8 positions matching TRBD1. The germline gives CDR1 SGHVS, CDR2 FQNEAQ. This CDR3 comprises 22 residues. V shed 5 bases and J 5 bases; nucleotides not matched to a gene: 28. CDR3 in DNA: TGTGCCAGCAGCGATAATCCGACCGGGACAGGACCGGGGGTGGGTGTTACCGGGGAGCTGTTTTTT. This sequence encodes CASSDNPTGTGPGVGVTGELFF.

The chain uses TRBV27 and TRBJ1-5, with D possibly TRBD1 on 5 matching bases. This CDR3 has 15 amino acids. Germline CDR1 and CDR2: MNHEY and SMNVEV (reference sequence). The V and J ends lost 2 bases and 5 bases respectively, with 13 bases between them. The CDR3, as DNA: TGTGCCAGCAGTTTAAGAGCAGGGACTCATCAGCCCCAGCATTTT. Residues: CASSLRAGTHQPQHF.

V gene TRBV27 combines with J gene TRBJ2-7, with D maybe TRBD2 (6 bases). CDR1 is MNHEY, CDR2 SMNVEV, per germline (reference sequence). This CDR3 has 14 amino acids. Trimming took 6 bases from V and 0 from J, leaving 12 bases between them. The CDR3 DNA reads as TGTGCCAGCAGAGAGACCGGGAGCTCCTACGAGCAGTACTTC. Translation gives CASRETGSSYEQYF.

The genes are TRBV7-9 and TRBJ1-2, with a tentative D call TRBD1 (5 bases). Looked up from germline, CDR1 is SEHNR and CDR2 is FQNEAQ (reference sequence). V lost 5 bases, J lost 4 bases, and 20 bases lay in between. The CDR3 consists of 16 residues. In nucleotides, the CDR3 is TGTGCCAGCAGCAACACAGGTACGAGGAACATCTATGGCTACACCTTC. Encoded protein: CASSNTGTRNIYGYTF.

This sequence joins TRBV27 and TRBJ2-1; TRBD2 aligns across 9 bases. Germline CDR1 MNHEY, CDR2 SMNVEV (reference sequence). The CDR3 runs to 15 residues. J was trimmed by 9 bases and V by 6 bases; bases with no gene match: 12. The CDR3: CASSRISGRGLEQFF. The CDR3 DNA reads TGTGCCAGCAGCAGGATTAGCGGGAGAGGTCTTGAGCAGTTCTTC.

This CDR3 is CAIKGTGNEKLFF. The DNA for the CDR3 is TGTGCCATCAAAGGGACAGGGAATGAAAAACTGTTTTTT. The chain uses TRBV10-3 and TRBJ1-4; 9 nucleotides agree with TRBD1. V lost 7 bases, J lost 5 bases, and 2 bases stayed unmatched. The CDR3 loop spans 13 amino acids. Looked up from germline, CDR1 is ENHRY and CDR2 is SYGVKD.

The chain carries TRBV27 and TRBJ1-2; D is possibly TRBD1 (5 bases). The length of the CDR3 is 15 residues. Germline V gene sequence: CDR1 MNHEY, CDR2 SMNVEV (reference sequence). The germline V and J ends were trimmed by 1 base and 8 bases, with 17 bases remaining between them. CDR3 nucleotide sequence: TGTGCCAGCAGTTTATGGGGCAGGACGGTCGAAGGCTACACCTTC. Protein: CASSLWGRTVEGYTF.

About this clone: A much larger clonotype is one base distant, so this may be a read error. The V gene is TRBV7-6, the J gene TRBJ2-7; perhaps TRBD1 as D (5 bases). The CDR3 totals 12 residues. Trimming took off 5 bases at V and 4 bases at J, with 9 bases between the two ends. Germline lookup yields CDR1 SGHVS and CDR2 FNYEAQ. In DNA, the CDR3 is TGTGCCAGCAGCGATACAGGTTACGAGCAGTACTTC. Translation: CASSDTGYEQYF.

The V gene is TRBV11-2, the J gene TRBJ2-2; 7 nucleotides line up with TRBD1. J was trimmed by 5 bases and V by 5 bases; bases with no gene match: 8. CDR3 length equals 15 residues. Germline CDR1 and CDR2: SGHAT and FQNNGV. DNA for the CDR3: TGTGCCAGCAGCACCTTGACAGGGCCAACCGGGGAGCTGTTTTTT. Its translation is CASSTLTGPTGELFF.

The chain has TRBV5-1 and TRBJ2-5, with TRBD1 matching 11 bases. The trim removed 4 bases at V and 6 bases at J, leaving 5 bases unmatched. CDR1 is SGHRS and CDR2 is YFSETQ in the germline V gene. The CDR3 runs 14 residues. Here the CDR3 reads CASSPWDRGKTQYF. Here the CDR3 DNA reads TGCGCCAGCAGCCCCTGGGACAGGGGGAAGACCCAGTACTTC.

This chain connects TRBV4-1 to TRBJ2-1; 7 bases fit TRBD2. Germline assignment: CDR1 MGHRA and CDR2 YSYEKL. This CDR3 has 15 residues. V gave up 0 bases and J gave up 8 bases; unmatched junction bases: 7. The CDR3, as DNA: TGCGCCAGCAGCCAAGAGTGGCTAGCGGACTATGAGCAGTTCTTC. Protein: CASSQEWLADYEQFF.

J is TRBJ2-1 and V is TRBV9; TRBD2 is a possible D gene (6 bases). CDR1 SGDLS and CDR2 YYNGEE come from the germline V gene. This CDR3 is built from 15 residues. The V gene lost 0 bases and the J gene lost 6 bases, with 13 bases spanning the gap. The CDR3 protein is CASSVGGTGLNEQFF. In nucleotides, the CDR3 is TGTGCCAGCAGCGTAGGGGGGACGGGACTCAATGAGCAGTTCTTC.

This chain links TRBV5-8 with TRBJ1-2; 8 bases align to TRBD1. Germline lookup yields CDR1 SGHTS and CDR2 YDEGEE. Unmatched junction bases numbered 5, after V lost 4 bases and J lost 3 bases. The CDR3 contains 14 residues. Written as DNA, the CDR3 is TGTGCCAGCAGCCTACCGACAGGGGACTATGGCTACACCTTC. Translation gives CASSLPTGDYGYTF.

J is TRBJ2-7 and V is TRBV2, with TRBD1 matching 10 bases. This CDR3 region has 13 residues. J lost 5 bases, V lost 6 bases, and 4 bases had no gene match. Germline CDR1 and CDR2: SNHLY and FYNNEI. DNA of the CDR3: TGTGCCAGCAGCCTCGGGACAGGGGACGAGCAGTACTTC. It codes for CASSLGTGDEQYF.

The chain employs TRBV5-1 and TRBJ1-2; TRBD1 agrees at 8 bases. The CDR3 loop spans 14 amino acids. Germline V gives CDR1 SGHRS, CDR2 YFSETQ. With V trimmed by 0 bases and J by 2 bases, 0 bases remained unmatched. DNA for the CDR3: TGCGCCAGCAGCTTGGACAGGGGGAACTATGGCTACACCTTC. Its protein is CASSLDRGNYGYTF.

The chain is built from TRBV19 and TRBJ1-1; D possibly corresponds to TRBD1 (5 bases). The germline V gene has CDR1 LNHDA and CDR2 SQIVND (reference sequence). Between the trimmed V and J ends, which lost 4 bases and 3 bases, there was a span of 18 bases. The CDR3 totals 16 residues. CDR3 DNA: TGTGCCAGTAGTACCCCGGGGGGAGGACCCCACACTGAAGCTTTCTTT. Its protein is CASSTPGGGPHTEAFF.

The chain is built from TRBV7-3 and TRBJ2-1; a weak D match, TRBD2 (6 bases). Trimming took 2 bases from V and 5 from J, leaving 10 bases between them. The length of the CDR3 is 14 residues. Germline V gene data show CDR1 as SGHTA and CDR2 as FQGTGA. In nucleotides, the CDR3 is TGTGCCAGCAGCTTAGCGGGGCCAAACAATGAGCAGTTCTTC. Residues: CASSLAGPNNEQFF.